This T cell receptor beta chain comes out of a study of blood T cells in healthy people across ages. Primers used in a second PCR of roughly 6 to 11 cycles were a sample-barcoded 5' primer and a J-beta primer mix. With 12 random nucleotides, a template-switch adaptor tagged each individual cDNA molecule. TCRdb used MiXCR to reprocess the 5' RACE reads, holding one entry per CDR3 protein. The data hold about 730,000 distinct CDR3 sequences, with roughly 44% observed a single time. This clonotype was seen only a few times. Material for sequencing was blood. This TCR derives from a woman aged 60-75 years in good health.

The CDR3 loop is CASSLGTGDNEQFF. The CDR3 region has the DNA TGTGCCAGCAGCTTGGGGACAGGGGACAATGAGCAGTTCTTC. The chain has TRBV5-8 and TRBJ2-1, with TRBD1 identical over 9 bases. V shed 0 bases, J shed 5 bases, and the junction held 0 bases outside the gene matches. CDR1 is SGHTS and CDR2 is YDEGEE in the germline V gene. This CDR3 is 14 amino acids long.